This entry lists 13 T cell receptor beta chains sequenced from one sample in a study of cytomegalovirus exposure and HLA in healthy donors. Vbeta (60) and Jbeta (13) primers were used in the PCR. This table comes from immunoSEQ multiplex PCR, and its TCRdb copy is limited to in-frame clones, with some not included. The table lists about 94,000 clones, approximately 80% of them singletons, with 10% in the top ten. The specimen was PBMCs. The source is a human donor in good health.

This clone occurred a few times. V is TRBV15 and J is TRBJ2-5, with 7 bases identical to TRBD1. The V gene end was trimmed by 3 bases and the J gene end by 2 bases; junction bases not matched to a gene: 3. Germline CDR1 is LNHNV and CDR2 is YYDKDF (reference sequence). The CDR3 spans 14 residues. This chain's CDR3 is CATSRGTVQETQYF. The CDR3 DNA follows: TGTGCCACCAGCAGGGGGACAGTACAAGAGACCCAGTACTTC.

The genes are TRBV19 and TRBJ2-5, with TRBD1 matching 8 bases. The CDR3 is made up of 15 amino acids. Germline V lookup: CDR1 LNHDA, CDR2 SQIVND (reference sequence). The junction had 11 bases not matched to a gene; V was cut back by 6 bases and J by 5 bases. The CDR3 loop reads CASRDPGTGRETQYF. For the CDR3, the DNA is TGTGCCAGTAGGGACCCCGGGACAGGTCGCGAGACCCAGTACTTC.

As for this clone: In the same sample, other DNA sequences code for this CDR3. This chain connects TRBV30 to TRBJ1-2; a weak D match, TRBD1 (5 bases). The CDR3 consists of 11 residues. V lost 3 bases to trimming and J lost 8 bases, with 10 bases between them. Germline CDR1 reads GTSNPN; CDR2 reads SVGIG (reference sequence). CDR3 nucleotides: TGTGCCTGGAGCCAGGGAGGCGGCTACACCTTC. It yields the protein CAWSQGGGYTF.

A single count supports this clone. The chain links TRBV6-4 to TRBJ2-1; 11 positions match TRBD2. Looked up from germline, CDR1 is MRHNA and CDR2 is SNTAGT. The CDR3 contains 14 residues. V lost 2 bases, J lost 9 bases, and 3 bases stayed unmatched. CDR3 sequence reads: CASSDGTSGPEQFF. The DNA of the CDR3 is TGTGCCAGCAGTGACGGGACTAGCGGTCCTGAGCAGTTCTTC.

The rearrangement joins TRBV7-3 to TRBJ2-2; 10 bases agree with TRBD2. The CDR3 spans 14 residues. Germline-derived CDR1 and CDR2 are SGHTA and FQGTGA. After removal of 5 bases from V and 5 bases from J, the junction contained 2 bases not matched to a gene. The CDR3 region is CASSLSGRTGELFF. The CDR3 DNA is TGTGCCAGCAGCCTTAGCGGGAGGACCGGGGAGCTGTTTTTT. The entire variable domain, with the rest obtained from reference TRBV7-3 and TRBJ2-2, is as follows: GAGVSQTPSNKVTEKGKYVELRCDPISGHTALYWYRQSLGQGPEFLIYFQGTGAADDSGLPNDRFFAVRPEGSVSTLKIQRTERGDSAVYLCASSLSGRTGELFFGEGSRLTVL.

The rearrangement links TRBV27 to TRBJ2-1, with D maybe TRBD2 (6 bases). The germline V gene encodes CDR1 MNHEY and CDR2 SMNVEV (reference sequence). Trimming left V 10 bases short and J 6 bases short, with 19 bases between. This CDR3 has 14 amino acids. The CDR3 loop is CATAVGGKPNEQFF. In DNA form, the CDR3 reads TGTGCCACCGCCGTTGGGGGGAAACCCAATGAGCAGTTCTTC.

Written as DNA, the CDR3 is TGTGCCAGCAGTTTTGATACAGGCACAATCGCTGAAGCTTTCTTT. This sequence encodes CASSFDTGTIAEAFF. The chain combines TRBV28 with TRBJ1-1, with D tentatively TRBD1 (5 bases). Per the germline V gene, CDR1 is MDHEN and CDR2 is SYDVKM. The V and J ends lost 3 bases and 6 bases respectively, with 17 bases between them. The CDR3 consists of 15 residues.

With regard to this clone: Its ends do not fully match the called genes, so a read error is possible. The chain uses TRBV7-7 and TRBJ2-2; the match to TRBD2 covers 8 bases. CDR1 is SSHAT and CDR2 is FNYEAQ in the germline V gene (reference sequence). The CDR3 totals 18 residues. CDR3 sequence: CASSLEPGGPPITGELFF. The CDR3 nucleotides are TGTGCTAGCAGCTTAGAACCGGGGGGGCCTCCGATTACCGGGGAGCTGTTTTTT.

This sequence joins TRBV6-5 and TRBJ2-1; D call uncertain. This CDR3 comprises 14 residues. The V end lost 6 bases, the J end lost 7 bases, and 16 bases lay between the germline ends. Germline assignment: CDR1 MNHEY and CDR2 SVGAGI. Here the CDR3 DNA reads TGTGCCAGCAGCACAGTGGGCCCCCCTAATGAGCAGTTCTTC. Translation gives CASSTVGPPNEQFF.

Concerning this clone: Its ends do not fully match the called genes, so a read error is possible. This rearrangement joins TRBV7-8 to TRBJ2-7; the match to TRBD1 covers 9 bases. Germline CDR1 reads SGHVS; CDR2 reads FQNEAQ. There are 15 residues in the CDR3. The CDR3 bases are TGTGCCAGCAGCAGCGGTGGGGGACAGGGTCCCAGCCACAACTTC. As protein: CASSSGGGQGPSHNF.

The CDR3 here is CASSNRASNTEAFF. The DNA of the CDR3 is TGTGCCAGCAGTAACAGGGCTTCGAACACTGAAGCTTTCTTT. The chain links TRBV7-3 to TRBJ1-1, with D maybe TRBD1 (6 bases). This CDR3 has 14 residues. Germline CDR1 and CDR2: SGHTA and FQGTGA. V gave up 6 bases and J gave up 1 base, with 12 bases separating them. Full variable domain (remainder filled in from reference TRBV7-3 and TRBJ1-1): GAGVSQTPSNKVTEKGKYVELRCDPISGHTALYWYRQSLGQGPEFLIYFQGTGAADDSGLPNDRFFAVRPEGSVSTLKIQRTERGDSAVYLCASSNRASNTEAFFGQGTRLTVV.

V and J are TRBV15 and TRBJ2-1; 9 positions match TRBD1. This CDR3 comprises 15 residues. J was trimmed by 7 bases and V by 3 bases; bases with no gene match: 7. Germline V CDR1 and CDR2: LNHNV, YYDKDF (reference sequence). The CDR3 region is CATSSPGQGGNEQFF. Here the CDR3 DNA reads TGTGCCACCAGCAGTCCGGGACAGGGTGGAAATGAGCAGTTCTTC.

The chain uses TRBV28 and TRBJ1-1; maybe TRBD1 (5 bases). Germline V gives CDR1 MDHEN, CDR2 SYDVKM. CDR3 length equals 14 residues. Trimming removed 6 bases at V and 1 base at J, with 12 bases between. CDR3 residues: CASRKQQENTEAFF. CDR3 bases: TGTGCCAGCAGAAAGCAACAGGAGAACACTGAAGCTTTCTTT.